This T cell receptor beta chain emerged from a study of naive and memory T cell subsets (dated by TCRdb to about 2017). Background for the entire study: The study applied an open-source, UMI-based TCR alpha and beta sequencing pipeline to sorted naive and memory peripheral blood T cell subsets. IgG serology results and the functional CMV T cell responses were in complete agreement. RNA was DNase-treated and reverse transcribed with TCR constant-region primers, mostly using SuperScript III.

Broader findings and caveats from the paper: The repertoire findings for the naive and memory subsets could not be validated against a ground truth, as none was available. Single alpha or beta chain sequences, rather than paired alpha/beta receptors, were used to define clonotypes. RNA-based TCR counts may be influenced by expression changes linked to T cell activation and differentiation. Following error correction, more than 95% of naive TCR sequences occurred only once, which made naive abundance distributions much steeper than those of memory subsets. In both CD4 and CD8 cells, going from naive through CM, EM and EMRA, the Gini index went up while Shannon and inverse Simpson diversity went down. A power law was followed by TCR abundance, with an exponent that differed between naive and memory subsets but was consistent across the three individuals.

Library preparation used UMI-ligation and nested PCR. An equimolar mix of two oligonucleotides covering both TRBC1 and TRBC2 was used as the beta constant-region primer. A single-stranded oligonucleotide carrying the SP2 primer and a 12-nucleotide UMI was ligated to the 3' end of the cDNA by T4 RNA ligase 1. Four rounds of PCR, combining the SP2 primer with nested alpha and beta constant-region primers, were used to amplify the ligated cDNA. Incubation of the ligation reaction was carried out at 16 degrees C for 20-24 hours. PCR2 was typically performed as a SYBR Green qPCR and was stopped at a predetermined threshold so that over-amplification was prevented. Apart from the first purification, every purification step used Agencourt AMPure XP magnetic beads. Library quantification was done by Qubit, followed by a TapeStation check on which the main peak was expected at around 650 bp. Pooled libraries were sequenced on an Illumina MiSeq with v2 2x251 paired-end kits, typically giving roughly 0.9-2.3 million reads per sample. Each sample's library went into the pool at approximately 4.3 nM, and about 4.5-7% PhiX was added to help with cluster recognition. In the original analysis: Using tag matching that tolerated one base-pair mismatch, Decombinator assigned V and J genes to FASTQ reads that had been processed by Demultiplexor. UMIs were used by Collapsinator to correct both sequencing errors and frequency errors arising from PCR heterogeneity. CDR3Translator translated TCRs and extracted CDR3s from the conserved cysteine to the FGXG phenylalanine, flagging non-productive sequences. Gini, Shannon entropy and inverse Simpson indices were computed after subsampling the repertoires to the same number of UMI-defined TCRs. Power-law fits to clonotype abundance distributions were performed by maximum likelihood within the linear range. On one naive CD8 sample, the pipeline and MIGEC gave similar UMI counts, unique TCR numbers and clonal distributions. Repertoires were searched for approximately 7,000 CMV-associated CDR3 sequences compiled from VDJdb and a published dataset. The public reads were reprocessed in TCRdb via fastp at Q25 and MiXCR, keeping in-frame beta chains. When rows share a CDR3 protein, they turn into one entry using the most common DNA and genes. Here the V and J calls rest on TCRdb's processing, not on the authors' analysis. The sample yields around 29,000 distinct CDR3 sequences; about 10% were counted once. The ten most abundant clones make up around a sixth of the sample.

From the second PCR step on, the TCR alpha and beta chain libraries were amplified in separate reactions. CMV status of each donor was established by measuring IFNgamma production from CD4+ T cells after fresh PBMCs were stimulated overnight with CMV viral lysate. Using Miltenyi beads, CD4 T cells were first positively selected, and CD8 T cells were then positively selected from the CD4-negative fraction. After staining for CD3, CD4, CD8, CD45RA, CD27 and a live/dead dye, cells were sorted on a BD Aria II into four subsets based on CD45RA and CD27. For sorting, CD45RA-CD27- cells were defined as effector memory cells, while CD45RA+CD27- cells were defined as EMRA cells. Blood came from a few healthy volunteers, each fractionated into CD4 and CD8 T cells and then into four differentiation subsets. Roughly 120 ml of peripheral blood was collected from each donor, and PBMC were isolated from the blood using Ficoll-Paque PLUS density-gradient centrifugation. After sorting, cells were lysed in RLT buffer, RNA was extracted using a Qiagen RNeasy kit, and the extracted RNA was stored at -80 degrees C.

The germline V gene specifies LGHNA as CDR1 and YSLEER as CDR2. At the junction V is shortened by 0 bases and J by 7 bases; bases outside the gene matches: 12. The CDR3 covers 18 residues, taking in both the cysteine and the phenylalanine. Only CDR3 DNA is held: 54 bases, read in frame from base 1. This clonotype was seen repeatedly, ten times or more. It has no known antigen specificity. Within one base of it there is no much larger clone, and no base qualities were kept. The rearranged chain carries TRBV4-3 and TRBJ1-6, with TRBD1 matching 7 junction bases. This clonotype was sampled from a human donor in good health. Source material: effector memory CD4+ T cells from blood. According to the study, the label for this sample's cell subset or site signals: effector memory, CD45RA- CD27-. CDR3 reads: CASSQDGPQGSRNSPLHF. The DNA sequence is TGCGCCAGCAGCCAAGATGGGCCACAGGGGAGTAGGAATTCACCCCTCCACTTT.